The 26 T cell receptor beta chains below were found in one sample sequenced in a study of post-analysis software for immune sequencing data. Study-wide findings and caveats: Controls showed lower frequencies than patients for roughly five TRBV segments, and TRBV5-6, TRBV5-1 and TRBV20-1 were among these.

No antigen has been identified for these receptors. Sequencing libraries made from TCR beta cDNA carried unique molecular identifiers. TCRdb re-derived calls from the PCR reads in MiXCR, one entry per CDR3 protein. The table shows about 540,000 distinct CDR3 sequences, with less than 40% occurring only once. Sample: blood. These receptors were obtained from a girl between 2 and 17 years old with multiple sclerosis.

CDR3 residues: CASSFPLGAGAPPQYF. As DNA, the CDR3 is TGTGCCAGCAGTTTCCCCTTGGGCGCGGGGGCCCCGCCGCAGTATTTT. The V call is TRBV12-3 or TRBV12-4, the J call TRBJ2-3; possibly TRBD2 for D (7 bases). Trimming took off 3 bases at V and 10 bases at J, with 23 bases between the two ends. The CDR3 is 16 residues long.

This clonotype occurred a few times. The gene calls are TRBV2 and TRBJ2-7; D gene ambiguous. The CDR3 has 13 residues. Trimming stripped 1 base from V and 5 bases from J, with 9 bases between. CDR1 is SNHLY and CDR2 is FYNNEI in the germline V gene. The CDR3 nucleotides are TGTGCCAGCAGTGAAGTAGGAGCAAACGAGCAGTACTTC. Protein sequence: CASSEVGANEQYF.

The chain joins TRBV9 to TRBJ2-6; no firm D call. Germline CDR1 reads SGDLS; CDR2 reads YYNGEE. The CDR3 consists of 13 residues. The V end lost 7 bases, the J end lost 4 bases, and 9 bases lay between the germline ends. This chain's CDR3 is CASSQSGANVLTF. DNA of the CDR3: TGTGCCAGCTCCCAGAGCGGGGCCAACGTCCTGACTTTC.

This clonotype was counted between two and nine times. This chain links TRBV18 with TRBJ2-5, with D tentatively TRBD1 or TRBD2 (5 bases each). Germline V CDR1 and CDR2: KGHSH, LQKENI. The CDR3 runs to 15 residues. V lost 1 base to trimming and J lost 1 base, with 10 bases between them. CDR3 nucleotides: TGTGCCAGCTCACCACGGGGGTTGGTCCAAGAGACCCAGTACTTC. Translating it yields CASSPRGLVQETQYF.

The rearrangement links TRBV27 to TRBJ2-4; no definite D call. Trimming stripped 3 bases from V and 13 bases from J, with 16 bases between. The CDR3 runs 13 residues. CDR1 and CDR2 (germline): MNHEY, SMNVEV (reference sequence). The CDR3 sequence: CASSFRVPYAQYF. Written as DNA, the CDR3 is TGTGCCAGCAGTTTTAGGGTTCCCTACGCGCAGTACTTC.

This chain connects TRBV7-9 to TRBJ1-1, with 8 bases aligning to TRBD1. Trimming took 5 bases from V and 5 from J; bases not matched to a gene: 4. From germline, CDR1 is SEHNR and CDR2 FQNEAQ (reference sequence). This CDR3 is built from 13 residues. CDR3 in amino acids: CASSPTGETEAFF. The DNA of the CDR3 is TGTGCCAGCAGCCCGACAGGGGAAACTGAAGCTTTCTTT.

The chain recombines TRBV3-1 with TRBJ2-3; 12 nucleotides align to TRBD2. V was pared by 4 bases and J by 4 bases, with 6 bases of the junction left unmatched. The germline V gene encodes CDR1 LGHDT and CDR2 YNNKEL (reference sequence). The CDR3 has 16 residues. The chain's CDR3 is CASSPVLAGGPDTQYF. Here the CDR3 DNA reads TGTGCCAGCAGCCCCGTACTAGCGGGGGGCCCAGATACGCAGTATTTT.

This clonotype has just a few counts. The V gene is TRBV10-3, the J gene TRBJ2-7; a possible D gene is TRBD1 (6 bases). V was trimmed by 4 bases and J by 4 bases, leaving 11 bases between them. CDR1 and CDR2 from the germline V gene are ENHRY and SYGVKD. This CDR3 region has 13 residues. CDR3 loop: CAISADRRYEQYF. The CDR3 DNA is TGTGCCATCAGTGCCGACAGGCGGTACGAGCAGTACTTC.

This clonotype came up a few times. The CDR3 is CSARISQGYTEAFF. CDR3 bases: TGCAGTGCCAGAATTTCTCAGGGGTACACTGAAGCTTTCTTT. The rearrangement uses TRBV20-1 and TRBJ1-1; D possibly corresponds to TRBD1 (6 bases). In germline, CDR1 is DFQATT, CDR2 SNEGSKA (reference sequence). The CDR3 covers 14 residues. V dropped 6 bases and J dropped 3 bases, with 17 bases sitting between them.

The chain combines TRBV19 with TRBJ2-5; the match to TRBD1 covers 7 bases. V gave up 4 bases and J gave up 5 bases; unmatched junction bases: 13. The CDR3 length is 16 residues. Germline V gene data show CDR1 as LNHDA and CDR2 as SQIVND (reference sequence). The CDR3 region has the DNA TGTGCCAGTAGTACGGAAGGGGGCCGCCCGGTCGAGACCCAGTACTTC. Translation: CASSTEGGRPVETQYF.

This clonotype turned up a few times. The rearrangement links TRBV5-1 to TRBJ2-3, with D possibly matching TRBD2 (5 bases). V gave up 4 bases and J gave up 2 bases, with 14 bases separating them. CDR1 and CDR2 from the germline V gene are SGHRS and YFSETQ. The CDR3 is 15 amino acids. CDR3 sequence (DNA): TGCGCCAGCAGCCTGGAGGCCTGTCACACAGATACGCAGTATTTT. Translating it yields CASSLEACHTDTQYF.

The V and J genes are TRBV20-1 and TRBJ2-5; the match to TRBD2 covers 11 bases. Trimming removed 3 bases from V and 1 base from J; junction bases left unmatched: 4. Germline V lookup: CDR1 DFQATT, CDR2 SNEGSKA (reference sequence). This CDR3 is 15 amino acids long. The CDR3 region has the DNA TGCAGTGCTAGTGGAGGGACTAGCGGCCAAGAGACCCAGTACTTC. Amino acid sequence: CSASGGTSGQETQYF.

This rearrangement joins TRBV5-1 to TRBJ2-1; 9 bases match TRBD2. Germline CDR1 and CDR2: SGHRS and YFSETQ. The J segment lost 5 bases and the V segment lost 4 bases, leaving 7 bases of the junction unmatched. CDR3 length: 15 residues. The CDR3 loop is CASSPYSGGHNEQFF. The CDR3 DNA sequence: TGCGCCAGCAGCCCTTATAGCGGGGGACACAATGAGCAGTTCTTC.

This clonotype was observed a few times. This chain uses TRBV6-6 with TRBJ1-2, with 9 bases fitting TRBD1. The CDR3 consists of 16 residues. In germline, CDR1 is MNHNY, CDR2 SVGAGI (reference sequence). With 6 bases clipped from V and 7 bases from J, the junction kept 15 bases outside the gene matches. DNA of the CDR3: TGTGCCAGCAGCCCGGACAGGGGAACCCCCCTCCTTGGCTACACCTTC. This sequence encodes CASSPDRGTPLLGYTF.

The rearrangement links TRBV5-1 to TRBJ2-1, with D maybe TRBD1 (7 bases). CDR3 size: 16 residues. Trimming shortened V by 7 bases and J by 5 bases, and 22 bases separated the two germline ends. Looked up from germline, CDR1 is SGHRS and CDR2 is YFSETQ. The CDR3 sequence: CASRRGRSGGNNEQFF. Here the CDR3 DNA reads TGCGCCAGCCGGAGGGGACGGTCAGGGGGAAACAATGAGCAGTTCTTC.

As to this clonotype: A much larger clone lies a single base off, so this may be a read error. V usage is TRBV20-1 and J usage is TRBJ2-7; 12 positions agree with TRBD2. V was clipped by 6 bases and J by 2 bases; unmatched bases: 14. The V gene's germline CDR1 is DFQATT and CDR2 SNEGSKA (reference sequence). The CDR3 sequence is 17 residues long. The CDR3 DNA sequence: TGCAGTGCCCCCCCGAGGACTAGCGGGGTCCTAACCTACGAGCAGTACTTC. It translates to CSAPPRTSGVLTYEQYF.

The chain is built from TRBV12-3 or TRBV12-4 and TRBJ2-3; 8 nucleotides line up with TRBD2. The CDR3 covers 19 residues. V lost 7 bases, J lost 4 bases, and 22 bases stayed unmatched. This chain's CDR3 is CASNLGVAEAGVNADTQYF. The CDR3 DNA reads as TGTGCCAGCAACTTAGGGGTAGCGGAAGCGGGAGTAAACGCAGATACGCAGTATTTT.

The J gene is TRBJ1-4, the V gene TRBV6-5; 9 bases map to TRBD1. The CDR3 runs to 15 residues. Germline-derived CDR1 and CDR2 are MNHEY and SVGAGI. V shed 2 bases and J 7 bases; nucleotides not matched to a gene: 5. Here the CDR3 DNA reads TGTGCCAGCAGTTACATCGGACAGGGGAGTGAAAAACTGTTTTTT. Protein product: CASSYIGQGSEKLFF.

The chain employs TRBV29-1 and TRBJ2-1, with 10 nucleotides matching TRBD2. The CDR3 runs 13 residues. V was pared by 5 bases and J by 5 bases, with 3 bases of the junction left unmatched. Germline V lookup: CDR1 SQVTM, CDR2 ANQGSEA. The CDR3 DNA is TGCAGCGTTTGGACTAGCGGAGACAATGAGCAGTTCTTC. This codes for CSVWTSGDNEQFF.

The gene calls are TRBV20-1 and TRBJ2-7, with D possibly being TRBD1 (5 bases). V was trimmed by 0 bases and J by 7 bases, leaving 19 bases between them. The CDR3 runs to 15 residues. Germline CDR1 is DFQATT and CDR2 is SNEGSKA (reference sequence). For the CDR3, the DNA is TGCAGTGCTAGAGATATAGGGGCTACCTTGTGGGAGCAGTACTTC. This codes for CSARDIGATLWEQYF.

This clonotype has only one observation. The V call is TRBV7-9, the J call TRBJ1-1, with D maybe TRBD1 (5 bases). The CDR3 is 11 amino acids. Germline CDR1 reads SEHNR; CDR2 reads FQNEAQ (reference sequence). V lost 3 bases and J 6 bases, leaving 5 bases between the germline ends. The CDR3 nucleotides read TGTGCCAGCAGCTTGACAGCTGAAGCTTTCTTT. The encoded protein is CASSLTAEAFF.

V and J are TRBV29-1 and TRBJ2-6; D uncertain. Germline CDR1 and CDR2: SQVTM and ANQGSEA. The V end lost 1 base, the J end lost 0 bases, and 7 bases lay between the germline ends. The CDR3 is made up of 15 amino acids. CDR3 sequence: CSVEVWGSGANVLTF. CDR3 bases: TGCAGCGTTGAAGTTTGGGGCTCTGGGGCCAACGTCCTGACTTTC.

The chain recombines TRBV9 with TRBJ2-7, with TRBD2 matching 12 bases. V was pared by 3 bases and J by 4 bases, with 2 bases of the junction left unmatched. Germline assignment: CDR1 SGDLS and CDR2 YYNGEE. The CDR3 extends over 14 amino acids. The chain's CDR3 is CASSASGGVYEQYF. The CDR3 nucleotides are TGTGCCAGCAGCGCTAGCGGGGGGGTGTACGAGCAGTACTTC.

The V call is TRBV7-2, the J call TRBJ2-1, with 7 bases fitting TRBD2. Trimming cost V 6 bases and J 4 bases; bases outside gene matches: 15. There are 17 residues in the CDR3. The V gene's germline CDR1 is SGHTA and CDR2 FQGNSA. For the CDR3, the DNA is TGTGCCAGCAGGCTTGGGGCTAGCGGACTCCTTTACAATGAGCAGTTCTTC. Its translation: CASRLGASGLLYNEQFF.

This sequence joins TRBV20-1 and TRBJ1-5; no clear D. Germline loops: CDR1 DFQATT, CDR2 SNEGSKA (reference sequence). CDR3 length: 14 amino acids. V lost 0 bases and J lost 2, with 8 bases in between. The CDR3 is CSARDEVGNQPQHF. The CDR3 DNA sequence: TGCAGTGCTAGAGATGAAGTGGGCAATCAGCCCCAGCATTTT.

The sample holds a few counts of this clonotype. The CDR3 DNA sequence: TGCGCCTGGGCCTTTTGGGACACTGAAGCTTTCTTT. Translating gives CAWAFWDTEAFF. This rearrangement joins TRBV20-1 to TRBJ1-1; D unclear. The CDR3 consists of 12 residues. Germline assignment: CDR1 DFQATT and CDR2 SNEGSKA (reference sequence).